The 2 T cell receptor beta chains presented below share a single source sample, sequenced in a study of Ad26.COV2.S vaccination and SARS-CoV-2 variants. Treatment: around 19 received Ad26.COV2.S at low or high dose, single or two shots; several received placebo; per-sample allocation not given. Each sample was drawn 63 days after the first injection (of vaccine or placebo). Sequencing was performed with immunoSEQ multiplex PCR; in TCRdb, only in-frame clones are kept and a portion is missing. The profile covers around 450,000 clones, with roughly nine tenths appearing a single time and about 1.5% taken by the ten largest. The specimen comprised peripheral blood, sampled in a trial of Ad26.COV2.S vaccine versus placebo. The receptors derive from a person between 18 and 59 years old who received the Ad26.COV2.S COVID-19 vaccine or a placebo.

The chain is built from TRBV7-3 and TRBJ1-2, with D unresolved. Deletions cut 5 bases from V and 14 bases from J, with 21 bases between. CDR3 length equals 13 residues. Germline values: CDR1 SGHTA, CDR2 FQGTGA. The CDR3 bases are TGTGCCAGCAGCCCCTTCGCAGCTCTAATACAGACCTTC. Amino acids: CASSPFAALIQTF.

The genes are TRBV3-1 (or the pseudogene TRBV3-2) and TRBJ2-7; TRBD2 might be the D (5 bases). The CDR3 runs to 16 residues. The V end was cut by 4 bases, the J end by 4 bases, with 20 bases between. Per the germline V gene, CDR1 is LGHDT and CDR2 is YNNKEL (reference sequence). For the CDR3, the DNA is TGTGCCAGCAGCCCCAGCAGAAGAGGGATCTTATACGAGCAGTACTTC. This codes for CASSPSRRGILYEQYF.